This T cell receptor beta chain stems from a study of tumor-infiltrating lymphocytes in primary liver carcinoma. This clonotype appeared a few times. The antigen remains unidentified. The CDR3 has 15 residues. V dropped 2 bases and J dropped 9; count of bases not matched to a gene: 12. Germline V gene sequence: CDR1 KGHSH, CDR2 LQKENI. Unsorted whole blood supplied the blood RNA, and germline DNA was isolated too. None of the patients had received treatment, and all had chronic HBV infection. Study-wide points: Being bulk and unsorted, samples allowed no CD4+ and CD8+ repertoire comparison. With p = 0.039, the top-250-clone fraction in tumors significantly exceeded that in blood.

Constant-region priming of about 0.5 ug total RNA yielded TCR beta cDNA. For TCR beta, libraries were produced by three nested multiplex PCR rounds using slightly modified ARM-PCR. The study ran its first two PCR rounds for about 11 cycles each, using TRBV1-TRBV30 forward primers and a C-beta reverse primer. TCRdb recomputed calls from the multiplex PCR reads with MiXCR, one row per CDR3 protein. The data contain approximately 310,000 distinct CDR3 sequences, 65% of them seen just once; the ten biggest clones take up approximately 9%. The chain uses TRBV18 and TRBJ2-7, with TRBD2 matching over 8 bases. The sequenced sample was peripheral blood. The sequence was obtained from a man aged 40-49 years with primary liver carcinoma and hepatitis B virus infection. This CDR3 is CASSPNGLATVRQYF. The CDR3 coding sequence is TGTGCCAGCTCACCAAACGGACTAGCTACCGTGAGGCAGTACTTC.